Below are 7 T cell receptor beta chains sequenced from a single sample in a study of cytomegalovirus exposure and HLA in healthy donors. The data were produced by immunoSEQ multiplex PCR, yet TCRdb's version contains in-frame clones alone and is incomplete. The repertoire holds approximately 130,000 clones, with about 85% as singletons. What was sequenced was PBMCs. These receptors were collected from a young woman in good health and CMV-seronegative.

This clone was observed a few times. The rearrangement links TRBV2 to TRBJ2-2, with no clear D. The CDR3 is 14 residues long. Germline loops: CDR1 SNHLY, CDR2 FYNNEI. Trimming pared 6 bases from V and 8 bases from J, leaving 16 bases between. The CDR3 loop is CASSPLRSRGELFF. Written as DNA, the CDR3 is TGTGCCAGCAGCCCCCTAAGATCTAGGGGGGAGCTGTTTTTT.

The chain employs TRBV7-6 and TRBJ1-5; D gene uncertain. V was trimmed by 1 base and J by 7 bases, leaving 8 bases between them. CDR3 length equals 13 residues. Germline CDR1 and CDR2: SGHVS and FNYEAQ. CDR3: CASSLGGIQPQHF. The DNA of the CDR3 is TGTGCCAGCAGCTTAGGAGGGATCCAGCCCCAGCATTTT.

The genes are TRBV19 and TRBJ2-5; 12 nucleotides match TRBD1. Germline CDR1 reads LNHDA; CDR2 reads SQIVND (reference sequence). The CDR3 sequence is 13 residues long. V lost 4 bases to trimming and J lost 7 bases; unmatched junction nucleotides: 1. Here the CDR3 reads CASSRGQGATQYF. The DNA for the CDR3 is TGTGCCAGTAGTAGGGGACAGGGGGCGACCCAGTACTTC.

This clone was picked up one time. The chain combines TRBV19 with TRBJ1-2; tentatively, D is TRBD1 (6 bases). Per the germline V gene, CDR1 is LNHDA and CDR2 is SQIVND (reference sequence). The length of the CDR3 is 13 residues. Trimming left V 4 bases short and J 6 bases short, with 12 bases between. The CDR3 spells CASSTTGFDGYTF. CDR3 coding DNA: TGTGCCAGTAGTACAACAGGGTTCGATGGCTACACCTTC.

This clone was seen only once. A far larger clone is just one base off, so this is likely a read error. This same CDR3 is encoded by further DNA sequences in the sample. J is TRBJ2-7 and V is TRBV5-1; 9 bases agree with TRBD2. This CDR3 region has 16 residues. Germline V CDR1 and CDR2: SGHRS, YFSETQ. The V gene end was trimmed by 3 bases and the J gene end by 3 bases; junction bases not matched to a gene: 10. The CDR3 nucleotides read TGCGCCAGCAGCTGGGGACTCGCGGGGGGGATCTACGAGCAGTACTTC. Amino acid sequence: CASSWGLAGGIYEQYF.

The chain recombines TRBV18 with TRBJ2-7; D might be TRBD1 (6 bases). This CDR3 comprises 16 residues. CDR1 and CDR2 from the germline V gene are KGHSH and LQKENI. V lost 2 bases, J lost 6 bases, and 20 bases lay in between. The CDR3 DNA is TGTGCCAGCTCACCAAACCCCCCCCCAATAGGGGGCGAGCAGTACTTC. Its protein product is CASSPNPPPIGGEQYF. The full variable domain, its missing parts supplied by reference TRBV18 and TRBJ2-7, is NAGVMQNPRHLVRRRGQEARLRCSPMKGHSHVYWYRQLPEEGLKFMVYLQKENIIDESGMPKERFSAEFPKEGPSILRIQQVVRGDSAAYFCASSPNPPPIGGEQYFGPGTRLTVT.

This rearrangement joins TRBV4-2 to TRBJ1-2; 7 bases are shared with TRBD1. The CDR3 sequence is 13 residues long. V lost 4 bases to trimming and J lost 7 bases; unmatched junction nucleotides: 6. From germline, CDR1 is LGHNA and CDR2 YNFKEQ. This CDR3 is CASSPDRRSGYTF. The CDR3 region has the DNA TGTGCCAGCAGCCCGGACAGGAGAAGTGGCTACACCTTC.